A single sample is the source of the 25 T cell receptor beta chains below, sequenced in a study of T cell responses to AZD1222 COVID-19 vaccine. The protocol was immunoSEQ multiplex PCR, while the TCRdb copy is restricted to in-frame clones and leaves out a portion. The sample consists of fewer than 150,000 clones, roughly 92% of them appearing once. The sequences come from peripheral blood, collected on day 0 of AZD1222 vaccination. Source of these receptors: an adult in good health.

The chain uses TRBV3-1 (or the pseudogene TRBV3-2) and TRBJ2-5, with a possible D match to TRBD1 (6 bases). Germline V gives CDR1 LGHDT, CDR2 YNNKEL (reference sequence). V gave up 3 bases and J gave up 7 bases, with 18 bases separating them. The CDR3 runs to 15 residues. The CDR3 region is CASSQGQSVGGTQYF. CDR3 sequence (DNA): TGTGCCAGCAGCCAGGGACAATCCGTAGGTGGGACCCAGTACTTC.

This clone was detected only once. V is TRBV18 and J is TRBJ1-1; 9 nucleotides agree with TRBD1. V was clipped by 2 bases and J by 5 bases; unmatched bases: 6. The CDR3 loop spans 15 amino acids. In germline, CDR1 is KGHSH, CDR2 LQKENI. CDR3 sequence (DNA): TGTGCCAGCTCACCAACCGGGACAGGGCGGACTGAAGCTTTCTTT. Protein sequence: CASSPTGTGRTEAFF.

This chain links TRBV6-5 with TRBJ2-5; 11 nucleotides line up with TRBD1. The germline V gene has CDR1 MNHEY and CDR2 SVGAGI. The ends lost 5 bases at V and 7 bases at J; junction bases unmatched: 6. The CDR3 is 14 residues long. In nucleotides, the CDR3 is TGTGCCAGCAGTCAATCCGGGACAGGGGGGACCCAGTACTTC. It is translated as CASSQSGTGGTQYF.

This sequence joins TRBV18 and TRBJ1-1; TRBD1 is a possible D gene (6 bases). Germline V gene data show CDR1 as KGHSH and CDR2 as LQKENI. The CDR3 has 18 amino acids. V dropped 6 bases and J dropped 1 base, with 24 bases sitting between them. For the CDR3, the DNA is TGTGCCAGCTCGCCGGTAAACCGGAAAACAGGGAGGAACACTGAAGCTTTCTTT. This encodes CASSPVNRKTGRNTEAFF.

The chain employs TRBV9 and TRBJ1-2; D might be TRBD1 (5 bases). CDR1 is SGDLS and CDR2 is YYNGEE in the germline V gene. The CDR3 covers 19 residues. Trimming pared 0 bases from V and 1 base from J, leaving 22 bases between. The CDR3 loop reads CASSVEAPPIGALNYGYTF. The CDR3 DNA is TGTGCCAGCAGCGTAGAAGCCCCCCCGATTGGGGCGCTTAACTATGGCTACACCTTC.

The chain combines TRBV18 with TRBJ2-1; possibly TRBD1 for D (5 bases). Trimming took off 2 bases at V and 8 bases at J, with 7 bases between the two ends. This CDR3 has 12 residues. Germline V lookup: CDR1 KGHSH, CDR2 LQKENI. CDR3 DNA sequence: TGTGCCAGCTCACCAGAAGGGGATGAGCAGTTCTTC. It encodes CASSPEGDEQFF.

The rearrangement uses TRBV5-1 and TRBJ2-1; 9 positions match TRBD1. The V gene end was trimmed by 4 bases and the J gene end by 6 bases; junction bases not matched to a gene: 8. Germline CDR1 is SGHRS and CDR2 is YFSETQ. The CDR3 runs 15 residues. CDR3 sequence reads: CASSTTGQGGNEQFF. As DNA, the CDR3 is TGCGCCAGCAGCACTACGGGACAGGGCGGCAATGAGCAGTTCTTC.

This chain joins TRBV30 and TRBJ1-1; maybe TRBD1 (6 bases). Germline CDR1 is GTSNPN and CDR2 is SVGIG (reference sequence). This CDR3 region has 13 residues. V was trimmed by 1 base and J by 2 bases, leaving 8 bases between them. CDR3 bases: TGTGCCTGGAGTGAGACAGGCAACACTGAAGCTTTCTTT. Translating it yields CAWSETGNTEAFF.

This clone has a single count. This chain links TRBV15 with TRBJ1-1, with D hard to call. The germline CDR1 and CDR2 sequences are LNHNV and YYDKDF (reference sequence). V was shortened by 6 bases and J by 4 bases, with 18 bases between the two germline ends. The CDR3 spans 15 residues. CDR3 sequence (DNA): TGTGCCACCAGTAACCCGTTAGTAGGGCCCACTGAAGCTTTCTTT. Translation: CATSNPLVGPTEAFF.

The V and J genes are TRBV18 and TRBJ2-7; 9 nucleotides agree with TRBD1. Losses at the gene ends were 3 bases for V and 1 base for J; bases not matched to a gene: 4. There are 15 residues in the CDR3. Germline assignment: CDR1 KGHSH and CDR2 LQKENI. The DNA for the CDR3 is TGTGCCAGCTCACCCCGGGACAGGGTGTCCTACGAGCAGTACTTC. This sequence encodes CASSPRDRVSYEQYF.

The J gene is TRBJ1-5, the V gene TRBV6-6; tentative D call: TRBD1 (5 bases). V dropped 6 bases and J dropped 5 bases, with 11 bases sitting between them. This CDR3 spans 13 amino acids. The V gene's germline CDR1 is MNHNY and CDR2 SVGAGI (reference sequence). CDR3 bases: TGTGCCAGCAGCCTTGACAGCCATCAGCCCCAGCATTTT. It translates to CASSLDSHQPQHF.

As DNA, the CDR3 is TGTGCCAGTAGTATTTATAGCTCAAACACTGAAGCTTTCTTT. Residues: CASSIYSSNTEAFF. The chain recombines TRBV19 with TRBJ1-1; D gene uncertain. CDR1 is LNHDA, CDR2 SQIVND, per germline (reference sequence). Trimming cost V 3 bases and J 2 bases, with 10 bases left between them. The CDR3 extends over 14 amino acids.

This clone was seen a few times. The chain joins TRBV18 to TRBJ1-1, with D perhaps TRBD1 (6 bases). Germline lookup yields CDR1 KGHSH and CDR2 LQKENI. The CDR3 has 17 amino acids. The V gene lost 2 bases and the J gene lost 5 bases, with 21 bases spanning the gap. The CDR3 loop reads CASSPSGTRQWKTEAFF. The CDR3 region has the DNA TGTGCCAGCTCACCATCCGGGACAAGGCAATGGAAAACTGAAGCTTTCTTT.

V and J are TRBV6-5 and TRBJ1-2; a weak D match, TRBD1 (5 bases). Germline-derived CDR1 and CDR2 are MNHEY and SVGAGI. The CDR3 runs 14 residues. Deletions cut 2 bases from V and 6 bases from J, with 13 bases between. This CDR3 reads CASSYAGSGDGYTF. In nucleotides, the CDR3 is TGTGCCAGCAGTTACGCAGGGTCGGGCGATGGCTACACCTTC.

The CDR3 sequence: CASSRQGGTETQYF. The CDR3 DNA sequence: TGTGCCAGCAGTAGACAGGGTGGCACAGAGACCCAGTACTTC. This chain uses TRBV7-2 with TRBJ2-5, with 7 bases matching TRBD1. V was clipped by 6 bases and J by 4 bases; unmatched bases: 8. Germline V gene lookup returns CDR1 SGHTA and CDR2 FQGNSA. The CDR3 totals 14 residues.

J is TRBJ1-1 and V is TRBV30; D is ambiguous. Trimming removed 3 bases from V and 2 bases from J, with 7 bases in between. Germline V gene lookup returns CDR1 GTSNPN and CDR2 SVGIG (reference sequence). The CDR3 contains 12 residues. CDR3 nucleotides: TGTGCCTGGAGCTGGGGTAACACTGAAGCTTTCTTT. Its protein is CAWSWGNTEAFF.

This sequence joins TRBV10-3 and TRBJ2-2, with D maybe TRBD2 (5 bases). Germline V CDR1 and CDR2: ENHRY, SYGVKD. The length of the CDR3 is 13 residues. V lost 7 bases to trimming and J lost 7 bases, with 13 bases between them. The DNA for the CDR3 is TGTGCCATCACCAGGAGCGAGGGCGGGGAGCTGTTTTTT. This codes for CAITRSEGGELFF.

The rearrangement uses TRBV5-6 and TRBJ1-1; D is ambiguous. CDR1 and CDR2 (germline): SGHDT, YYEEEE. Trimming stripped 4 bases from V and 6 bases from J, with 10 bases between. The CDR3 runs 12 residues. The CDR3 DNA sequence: TGTGCCAGCAGCCGTAGGATTGCTGAAGCTTTCTTT. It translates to CASSRRIAEAFF.

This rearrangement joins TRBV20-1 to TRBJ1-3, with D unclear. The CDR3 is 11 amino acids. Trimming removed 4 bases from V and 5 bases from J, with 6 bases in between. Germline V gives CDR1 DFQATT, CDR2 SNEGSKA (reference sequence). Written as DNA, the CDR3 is TGCAGTGCTAAAGATCGAAACACCATATATTTT. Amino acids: CSAKDRNTIYF.

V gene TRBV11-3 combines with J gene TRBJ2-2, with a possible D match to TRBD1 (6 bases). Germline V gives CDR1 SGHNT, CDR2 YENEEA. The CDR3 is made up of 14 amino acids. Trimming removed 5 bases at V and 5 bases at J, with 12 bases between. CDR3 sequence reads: CASSAFRGTGELFF. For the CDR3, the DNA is TGTGCCAGCAGCGCTTTCAGGGGAACCGGGGAGCTGTTTTTT.

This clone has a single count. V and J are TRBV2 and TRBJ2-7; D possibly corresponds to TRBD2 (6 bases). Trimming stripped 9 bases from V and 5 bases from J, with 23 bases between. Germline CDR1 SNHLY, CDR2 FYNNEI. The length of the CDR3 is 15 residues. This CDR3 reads CASRFRDSQLHEQYF. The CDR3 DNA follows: TGTGCCAGTAGATTCCGGGACTCCCAGCTTCACGAGCAGTACTTC.

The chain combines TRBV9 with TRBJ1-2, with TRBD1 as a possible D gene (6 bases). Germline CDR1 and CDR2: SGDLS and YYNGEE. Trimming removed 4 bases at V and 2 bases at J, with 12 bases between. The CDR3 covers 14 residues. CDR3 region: CASSQTGVNYGYTF. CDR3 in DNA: TGTGCCAGCAGCCAGACAGGTGTCAACTATGGCTACACCTTC.

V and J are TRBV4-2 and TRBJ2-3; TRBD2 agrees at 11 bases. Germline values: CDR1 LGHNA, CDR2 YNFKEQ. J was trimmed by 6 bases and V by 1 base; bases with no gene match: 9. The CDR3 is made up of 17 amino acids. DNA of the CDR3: TGTGCCAGCAGCCAAGCCCTTAGCGGGGGGGTGGCCGATACGCAGTATTTT. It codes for CASSQALSGGVADTQYF.

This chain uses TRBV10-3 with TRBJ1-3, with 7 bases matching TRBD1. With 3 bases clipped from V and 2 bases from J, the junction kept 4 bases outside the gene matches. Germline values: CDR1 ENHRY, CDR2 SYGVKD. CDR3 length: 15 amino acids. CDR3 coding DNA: TGTGCCATCAGTGACCTGGGACAGCCTGGAAACACCATATATTTT. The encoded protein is CAISDLGQPGNTIYF.

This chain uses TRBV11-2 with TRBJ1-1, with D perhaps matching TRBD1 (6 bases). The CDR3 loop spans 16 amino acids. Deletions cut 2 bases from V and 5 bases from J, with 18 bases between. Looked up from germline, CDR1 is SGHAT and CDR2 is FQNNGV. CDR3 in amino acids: CASSLTPAGARTEAFF. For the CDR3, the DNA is TGTGCCAGCAGCTTAACCCCGGCAGGGGCTAGGACTGAAGCTTTCTTT. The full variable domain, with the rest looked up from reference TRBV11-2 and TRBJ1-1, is EAGVAQSPRYKIIEKRQSVAFWCNPISGHATLYWYQQILGQGPKLLIQFQNNGVVDDSQLPKDRFSAERLKGVDSTLKIQPAKLEDSAVYLCASSLTPAGARTEAFFGQGTRLTVV.